These 24 T cell receptor beta chains came from one sample sequenced in a study of blood T cell repertoires in COVID-19. Only in-frame clones appear in the TCRdb table, and some are missing; sequencing was by immunoSEQ multiplex PCR. The data show 60,000 to 70,000 clones, more than 85% seen once. Sequencing was done on a sample of peripheral blood. All receptors come from a human donor with active COVID-19. The donor label of this sample is uncertain.

The genes are TRBV19 and TRBJ2-1, with 9 bases matching TRBD2. The CDR3 extends over 18 amino acids. The V segment lost 5 bases and the J segment 3 bases; nucleotides outside the gene matches: 14. The germline gives CDR1 LNHDA, CDR2 SQIVND (reference sequence). The CDR3 sequence: CASSPTPSGKGGYNEQFF. CDR3 DNA sequence: TGTGCCAGTAGTCCCACCCCTAGCGGGAAGGGGGGCTACAATGAGCAGTTCTTC.

The V call is TRBV4-3, the J call TRBJ2-7; perhaps TRBD1 as D (6 bases). Germline CDR1 and CDR2: LGHNA and YSLEER. This CDR3 spans 14 amino acids. The V gene lost 1 base and the J gene lost 3 bases, with 10 bases spanning the gap. In DNA, the CDR3 is TGCGCCAGCAGCCAAGCCGCCAGGGGCTACGAGCAGTACTTC. Residues: CASSQAARGYEQYF.

The chain links TRBV7-2 to TRBJ2-5; no clear D gene. The CDR3 sequence is 16 residues long. The V end was cut by 5 bases, the J end by 2 bases, with 18 bases between. In germline, CDR1 is SGHTA, CDR2 FQGNSA. The CDR3 spells CASSPQVQTIQETQYF. The CDR3 nucleotides read TGTGCCAGCAGCCCTCAAGTACAAACGATTCAAGAGACCCAGTACTTC. Filled out from reference TRBV7-2 and TRBJ2-5, the complete variable domain reads GAGVSQSPSNKVTEKGKDVELRCDPISGHTALYWYRQSLGQGLEFLIYFQGNSAPDKSGLPSDRFSAERTGGSVSTLTIQRTQQEDSAVYLCASSPQVQTIQETQYFGPGTRLLVL.

In regard to this clone: Other DNA sequences in this specimen translate into the identical CDR3. The rearrangement uses TRBV7-2 and TRBJ1-6; tentative D call: TRBD1 (6 bases). Trimming removed 5 bases at V and 10 bases at J, with 15 bases between. Looked up from germline, CDR1 is SGHTA and CDR2 is FQGNSA. This CDR3 region has 14 residues. For the CDR3, the DNA is TGTGCCAGCAGCCCAAGGGGGGGGCAGTCACCCCTCCACTTT. As protein: CASSPRGGQSPLHF.

This chain uses TRBV18 with TRBJ2-7, with D possibly TRBD2 on 6 matching bases. The V gene lost 6 bases and the J gene lost 7 bases, with 13 bases spanning the gap. Germline CDR1 reads KGHSH; CDR2 reads LQKENI. This CDR3 has 12 amino acids. CDR3 sequence reads: CASSDYREEQYF. CDR3 sequence (DNA): TGTGCCAGCTCCGATTACCGGGAGGAGCAGTACTTC.

The rearrangement uses TRBV29-1 and TRBJ1-2; TRBD1 aligns across 8 bases. In germline, CDR1 is SQVTM, CDR2 ANQGSEA. V trimming: 1 base; J trimming: 0 bases; junction bases outside the gene matches: 7. This CDR3 is 16 amino acids long. CDR3 loop: CSVEVQGALANYGYTF. In DNA form, the CDR3 reads TGCAGCGTTGAAGTCCAGGGGGCTTTAGCTAACTATGGCTACACCTTC. Filled out from reference TRBV29-1 and TRBJ1-2, the complete variable domain reads SAVISQKPSRDICQRGTSLTIQCQVDSQVTMMFWYRQQPGQSLTLIATANQGSEATYESGFVIDKFPISRPNLTFSTLTVSNMSPEDSSIYLCSVEVQGALANYGYTFGSGTRLTVV.

The rearrangement joins TRBV28 to TRBJ1-1; 8 bases match TRBD1. Germline V CDR1 and CDR2: MDHEN, SYDVKM. The CDR3 contains 14 residues. The J segment lost 1 base and the V segment lost 4 bases, leaving 2 bases of the junction unmatched. The CDR3 region is CASSWDRRNTEAFF. Here the CDR3 DNA reads TGTGCCAGCAGTTGGGACAGGAGGAACACTGAAGCTTTCTTT. The complete variable domain, with remaining parts taken from reference TRBV28 and TRBJ1-1, reads DVKVTQSSRYLVKRTGEKVFLECVQDMDHENMFWYRQDPGLGLRLIYFSYDVKMKEKGDIPEGYSVSREKKERFSLILESASTNQTSMYLCASSWDRRNTEAFFGQGTRLTVV.

CDR3 residues: CASSPGTGGVRDTQYF. The CDR3 DNA reads TGTGCCAGTAGTCCAGGGACAGGGGGCGTTCGGGATACGCAGTATTTT. This rearrangement joins TRBV19 to TRBJ2-3; 12 bases match TRBD1. CDR1 and CDR2 (germline): LNHDA, SQIVND (reference sequence). CDR3 length: 16 amino acids. V lost 5 bases, J lost 6 bases, and 9 bases stayed unmatched.

V usage is TRBV28 and J usage is TRBJ2-4; D is unresolved. Germline CDR1 is MDHEN and CDR2 is SYDVKM. Trimming cost V 6 bases and J 2 bases, with 8 bases left between them. The CDR3 has 13 amino acids. CDR3 amino acids: CASRHTSKNIQYF. The CDR3 coding sequence is TGTGCCAGCAGGCATACTTCCAAAAACATTCAGTACTTC. The full variable domain, rest sourced from reference TRBV28 and TRBJ2-4, is DVKVTQSSRYLVKRTGEKVFLECVQDMDHENMFWYRQDPGLGLRLIYFSYDVKMKEKGDIPEGYSVSREKKERFSLILESASTNQTSMYLCASRHTSKNIQYFGAGTRLSVL.

The chain links TRBV20-1 to TRBJ2-1; possible D gene TRBD2, 5 bases. The length of the CDR3 is 10 residues. The germline CDR1 and CDR2 sequences are DFQATT and SNEGSKA (reference sequence). V was cut by 7 bases and J by 9 bases, with 10 bases left in between. In DNA form, the CDR3 reads TGCAGTGGGGGAGAAGGTGAGCAGTTCTTC. Its translation: CSGGEGEQFF.

The CDR3 sequence: CASSETGRQNEKLFF. The CDR3 DNA is TGCGCCAGCAGTGAGACGGGGAGGCAAAATGAAAAACTGTTTTTT. The V gene is TRBV10-2, the J gene TRBJ1-4; D gene unclear. Germline V gene lookup returns CDR1 WSHSY and CDR2 SAAADI. The CDR3 has 15 residues. V lost 2 bases to trimming and J lost 5 bases, with 12 bases between them.

The chain joins TRBV9 to TRBJ2-3, with 12 bases fitting TRBD1. Looked up from germline, CDR1 is SGDLS and CDR2 is YYNGEE. V lost 2 bases to trimming and J lost 1 base; unmatched junction nucleotides: 11. The CDR3 has 19 amino acids. The CDR3 region has the DNA TGTGCCAGCAGCGTCTCGCCGGGACAGGGGGCTTGGGGCACAGATACGCAGTATTTT. It codes for CASSVSPGQGAWGTDTQYF.

This clone turned up a few times. The chain is built from TRBV28 and TRBJ2-2; D remains unclear. The CDR3 loop spans 14 amino acids. Trimming removed 2 bases from V and 5 bases from J, with 9 bases in between. The V gene's germline CDR1 is MDHEN and CDR2 SYDVKM. The CDR3 DNA follows: TGTGCCAGCAGTTTAGTTCCCGGGACCGGGGAGCTGTTTTTT. Its protein is CASSLVPGTGELFF.

V and J are TRBV5-4 and TRBJ1-1; TRBD1 agrees at 7 bases. With V trimmed by 3 bases and J by 0 bases, 5 bases remained unmatched. This CDR3 comprises 15 residues. The germline V gene encodes CDR1 SGHNT and CDR2 YYREEE (reference sequence). The CDR3 DNA reads as TGTGCCAGCAGCTCGAGGACAGGTTTGAACACTGAAGCTTTCTTT. This encodes CASSSRTGLNTEAFF.

CDR3 region: CASRGAFLTDTQYF. Here the CDR3 DNA reads TGTGCCAGCAGAGGAGCTTTTCTCACAGATACGCAGTATTTT. The V and J genes are TRBV6-5 and TRBJ2-3; D is undetermined. Trimming cost V 6 bases and J 2 bases, with 12 bases left between them. Germline V CDR1 and CDR2: MNHEY, SVGAGI. This CDR3 spans 14 amino acids.

The chain combines TRBV27 with TRBJ2-1; 15 positions agree with TRBD2. Germline CDR1 and CDR2: MNHEY and SMNVEV (reference sequence). The junction had 7 bases not matched to a gene; V was cut back by 3 bases and J by 4 bases. The CDR3 covers 18 residues. The CDR3 DNA reads as TGTGCCAGCAGTTTTAGGACTAGCGGGAGGGCAAGGTACAATGAGCAGTTCTTC. This codes for CASSFRTSGRARYNEQFF.

The chain combines TRBV5-1 with TRBJ2-2; D call uncertain. The V end was cut by 2 bases, the J end by 6 bases, with 5 bases between. The CDR3 runs to 12 residues. Germline V gene data show CDR1 as SGHRS and CDR2 as YFSETQ. The CDR3 sequence: CASSFGSGELFF. CDR3 nucleotide sequence: TGCGCCAGCAGCTTCGGGTCCGGGGAGCTGTTTTTT.

This chain uses TRBV11-2 with TRBJ2-3; D remains unclear. The V gene lost 0 bases and the J gene lost 1 base, with 5 bases spanning the gap. Germline V gene sequence: CDR1 SGHAT, CDR2 FQNNGV. CDR3 length: 14 residues. The CDR3 region is CASSLDSGTDTQYF. CDR3 DNA sequence: TGTGCCAGCAGCTTAGATTCAGGCACAGATACGCAGTATTTT.

The chain links TRBV27 to TRBJ2-5; TRBD2 matches 8 bases. The trim removed 6 bases at V and 4 bases at J, leaving 4 bases unmatched. The germline V gene has CDR1 MNHEY and CDR2 SMNVEV (reference sequence). The CDR3 has 13 residues. In nucleotides, the CDR3 is TGTGCCAGCAGAACTAGCGGCGGAGAGACCCAGTACTTC. Its translation is CASRTSGGETQYF.

V and J are TRBV3-1 (or the pseudogene TRBV3-2) and TRBJ2-7; 11 bases map to TRBD2. J was trimmed by 0 bases and V by 3 bases; bases with no gene match: 4. CDR1 and CDR2 from the germline V gene are LGHDT and YNNKEL (reference sequence). The CDR3 consists of 16 residues. The CDR3: CASSHDGTSGSYEQYF. The CDR3 DNA follows: TGTGCCAGCAGCCATGACGGGACTAGCGGCTCCTACGAGCAGTACTTC.

The V call is TRBV9, the J call TRBJ2-5; 8 bases align to TRBD2. J gave up 5 bases and V 0 bases, and 6 bases lay outside the gene matches. The CDR3 is 15 residues long. CDR1 SGDLS and CDR2 YYNGEE come from the germline V gene. The CDR3 nucleotides read TGTGCCAGCAGCGTAGTAGCGGGACATCGGGAGACCCAGTACTTC. This codes for CASSVVAGHRETQYF. The full variable domain, completed using reference TRBV9 and TRBJ2-5, is DSGVTQTPKHLITATGQRVTLRCSPRSGDLSVYWYQQSLDQGLQFLIQYYNGEERAKGNILERFSAQQFPDLHSELNLSSLELGDSALYFCASSVVAGHRETQYFGPGTRLLVL.

The CDR3 here is CASSSTPAGTTDTQYF. The CDR3 bases are TGCGCCAGCAGCTCCACCCCAGCGGGAACCACAGATACGCAGTATTTT. The chain recombines TRBV5-1 with TRBJ2-3, with TRBD2 identical over 7 bases. The trim removed 3 bases at V and 2 bases at J, leaving 9 bases unmatched. From germline, CDR1 is SGHRS and CDR2 YFSETQ. The CDR3 totals 16 residues.

The J gene is TRBJ2-5, the V gene TRBV9; 8 nucleotides agree with TRBD1. This CDR3 region has 13 residues. CDR1 and CDR2 (germline): SGDLS, YYNGEE. J lost 4 bases, V lost 4 bases, and 3 bases had no gene match. Here the CDR3 DNA reads TGTGCCAGCAGCCCAACAGGGGGAGAGACCCAGTACTTC. Its translation is CASSPTGGETQYF.

The rearrangement uses TRBV7-2 and TRBJ2-7, with 11 bases that match TRBD2. V trimming: 6 bases; J trimming: 1 base; junction bases outside the gene matches: 5. The germline gives CDR1 SGHTA, CDR2 FQGNSA. This CDR3 region has 15 residues. The CDR3 bases are TGTGCCAGCAGTCCTACTAGCGGGAGTTCCTACGAGCAGTACTTC. It specifies CASSPTSGSSYEQYF.